This TCR beta chain is from a study of cytomegalovirus exposure and HLA in healthy donors. 13 Jbeta primers and 60 Vbeta primers were used for the PCR. Generated by immunoSEQ multiplex PCR, the TCRdb table keeps only in-frame clones and is missing some. The table includes over 150,000 clones, approximately 85% detected once. The source material was PBMCs. The receptor's source is a girl between 10 and 17 years old in good health and CMV-seropositive.

CDR3 region: CASSLEAGQGAREQYF. Written as DNA, the CDR3 is TGTGCCAGCAGCTTGGAAGCGGGACAGGGGGCGCGGGAGCAGTACTTC. The genes are TRBV5-5 and TRBJ2-7, with 12 bases aligning to TRBD1. The germline CDR1 and CDR2 sequences are SGHKS and YYEKEE (reference sequence). CDR3 length: 16 amino acids. Trimming took 0 bases from V and 7 from J; bases not matched to a gene: 8.